The sequence of this T cell receptor beta chain was determined in a study of cytomegalovirus exposure and HLA in healthy donors. Across the study: A prior study identified approximately 120 million unique TCR beta sequences from roughly 180 million T cells.

In the PCR, 60 Vbeta and 13 Jbeta primers were used. Sequencing was performed with immunoSEQ multiplex PCR; in TCRdb, only in-frame clones are kept and a portion is missing. The sample lists about 150,000 clones; over 70% were seen once. Deletions cut 4 bases from V and 2 bases from J, with 14 bases between. The CDR3 length is 15 residues. Germline V gene sequence: CDR1 MNHEY, CDR2 SVGAGI. The receptor was derived from a man aged 30-40 years in good health and CMV-seronegative. Sequenced input: PBMCs. The chain is built from TRBV6-5 and TRBJ1-1, with D perhaps matching TRBD1 (5 bases). CDR3 nucleotide sequence: TGTGCCAGCAGTTCCTCCGGGACTGATAACACTGAAGCTTTCTTT. Protein: CASSSSGTDNTEAFF.